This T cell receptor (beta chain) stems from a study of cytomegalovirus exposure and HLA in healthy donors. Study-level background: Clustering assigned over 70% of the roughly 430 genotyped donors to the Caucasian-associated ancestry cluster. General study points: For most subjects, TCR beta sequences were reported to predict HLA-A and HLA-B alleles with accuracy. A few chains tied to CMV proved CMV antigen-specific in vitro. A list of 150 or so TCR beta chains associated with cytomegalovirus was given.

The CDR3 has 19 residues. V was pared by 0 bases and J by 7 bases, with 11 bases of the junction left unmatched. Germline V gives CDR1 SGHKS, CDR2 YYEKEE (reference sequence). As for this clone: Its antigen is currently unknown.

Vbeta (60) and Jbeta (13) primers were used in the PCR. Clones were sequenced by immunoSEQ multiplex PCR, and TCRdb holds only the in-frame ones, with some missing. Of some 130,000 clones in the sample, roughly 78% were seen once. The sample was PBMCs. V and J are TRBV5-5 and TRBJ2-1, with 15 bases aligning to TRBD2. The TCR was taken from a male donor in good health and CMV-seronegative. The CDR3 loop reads CASSLDGLAGGLGKNEQFF. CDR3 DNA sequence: TGTGCCAGCAGCTTGGACGGACTAGCGGGAGGGCTCGGTAAAAATGAGCAGTTCTTC.